This T cell receptor beta chain was captured in a study of CD8 T cells in Susac syndrome. The CDR3 runs 18 residues. CDR1 and CDR2 from the germline V gene are SGHVS and FQNEAQ. Trimming took 5 bases from V and 5 from J; bases not matched to a gene: 17. Sequencing targeted TCR beta in T cells from blood (CD8+ and CD4+). The multiple sclerosis controls consisted of treatment-naive patients with relapsing-remitting disease, either stable or active. The authors negatively isolated CD8+ and CD4+ T cells and FACS-enriched TEMRA cells. RNA, at about 0.5 to 1 ug, was reverse transcribed with random hexamers. Amplification of the TCR beta CDR3 was carried out by immunoSEQ multiplex PCR, which spanned a total of 54 Vbeta and 13 Jbeta segments. One entry per CDR3 protein results from TCRdb running MiXCR on the immunoSEQ multiplex PCR reads. The data show a few hundred thousand distinct CDR3 sequences, around nine tenths seen once.

The chain couples TRBV7-8 to TRBJ2-1; 8 bases agree with TRBD2. This TCR came from a human donor with multiple sclerosis. Specimen: CD8+ T cells from PBMCs. The CDR3 loop is CASSPLFDLARGDNEQFF. The CDR3 DNA is TGTGCCAGCAGCCCCCTCTTTGATTTGGCGCGGGGGGACAATGAGCAGTTCTTC.